The 20 T cell receptor beta chains presented below share a single source sample, sequenced in a study of CXCR3-negative and CXCR3-positive naive CD8 T cells (dated by TCRdb to between 2018 and 2021). Overall study outcomes, separate from this receptor: TRB CDR3s from CXCR3-positive naive cells showed higher hydrophobicity (lower Kidera factor 4), lower energy, and higher strength and volume indices than CXCR3-negative naive cells.

The antigens for these receptors are not known. Sequencing was carried out with a NextSeq 550. The Human TCR Profiling Kit (MiLaboratory) was used to make UMI-labeled 5' RACE TRB cDNA libraries. Following TCRdb reprocessing, every CDR3 protein sequence forms one entry, and DNA is not provided. The sample's table lists a count of about 120,000 distinct CDR3 sequences. The ten largest clones represent about 0.35% of the sample. Sequenced: naive CXCR3+ CD8+ T cells from blood. Read against the paper, the sample's cell subset or site label means: CD45RO-CCR7+CD27+CD95- naive CD8+ T cells expressing CXCR3 (TNR3+). The receptor source for this set is a human donor in good health. Some clones in this sample may be carry-over from other donors' samples.

The chain uses TRBV6-6 and TRBJ1-5; TCRdb proposes TRBD1, but this gene call is untestable without DNA. The CDR3 spans 18 residues. Germline values: CDR1 MNHNY, CDR2 SVGAGI (reference sequence). Here the CDR3 reads CASSPQVDREWDNQPQHF.

The chain is built from TRBV7-2 and TRBJ2-1; no DNA is available, so the TRBD1 call from TCRdb remains unchecked. Germline CDR1 reads SGHTA; CDR2 reads FQGNSA. The CDR3 runs 15 residues. The CDR3: CASSLNGGAYNEQFF.

The J gene is TRBJ2-7, the V gene TRBV29-1; the TCRdb D gene call, TRBD2, has no DNA to confirm it. Germline CDR1 SQVTM, CDR2 ANQGSEA. The CDR3 sequence is 14 residues long. This chain's CDR3 is CSVRTSGPSYEQYF.

The genes are TRBV29-1 and TRBJ2-3; the D call of TRBD1 rests on TCRdb alone, since no DNA is present to check it. The germline gives CDR1 SQVTM, CDR2 ANQGSEA. The CDR3 extends over 15 amino acids. CDR3 protein: CSVEGTGVSTDTQYF.

The V and J genes are TRBV4-3 and TRBJ2-1. CDR1 and CDR2 (germline): LGHNA, YSLEER. The CDR3 runs 12 residues. CDR3 region: CASSQELGEQFF.

V is TRBV29-1 and J is TRBJ2-3; the TCRdb D gene call, TRBD1, has no DNA to confirm it. The CDR3 contains 14 residues. Per the germline V gene, CDR1 is SQVTM and CDR2 is ANQGSEA. This chain's CDR3 is CSVTTGTPTDTQYF.

V and J are TRBV5-4 and TRBJ2-5; TCRdb gives TRBD2 as the D gene, but with no DNA this cannot be confirmed. The CDR3 has 18 residues. Germline V gene data show CDR1 as SGHNT and CDR2 as YYREEE (reference sequence). CDR3 protein: CASSLAWSVRGGSETQYF. The full variable domain, completed using reference TRBV5-4 and TRBJ2-5, is ETGVTQSPTHLIKTRGQQVTLRCSSQSGHNTVSWYQQALGQGPQFIFQYYREEENGRGNFPPRFSGLQFPNYSSELNVNALELDDSALYLCASSLAWSVRGGSETQYFGPGTRLLVL.

V is TRBV9 and J is TRBJ2-5. Germline V lookup: CDR1 SGDLS, CDR2 YYNGEE. This CDR3 contains 13 residues. The CDR3 protein is CASSVEFGETQYF.

The J gene is TRBJ2-7, the V gene TRBV29-1; absent DNA, TCRdb's TRBD1 call cannot be checked. Germline lookup yields CDR1 SQVTM and CDR2 ANQGSEA. The CDR3 consists of 14 residues. The CDR3 region is CSVEREDRGYEQYF.

This chain connects TRBV5-1 to TRBJ2-6; TCRdb designates TRBD1, a call that cannot be tested without DNA. Per the germline V gene, CDR1 is SGHRS and CDR2 is YFSETQ. The CDR3 runs to 18 residues. CDR3 sequence reads: CASSLHPTGDAGANVLTF.

The V call is TRBV25-1, the J call TRBJ2-7; TCRdb calls TRBD2, which cannot be checked without DNA. Germline lookup yields CDR1 MGHDK and CDR2 SYGVNS. The CDR3 covers 15 residues. The CDR3: CASSDRGLVSYEQYF.

The gene calls are TRBV20-1 and TRBJ2-7; with no DNA, the TCRdb D assignment of TRBD1 cannot be verified. Germline V gene sequence: CDR1 DFQATT, CDR2 SNEGSKA (reference sequence). The CDR3 extends over 16 amino acids. The CDR3 spells CSARGPRAGLSYEQYF.

The chain recombines TRBV11-2 with TRBJ2-2; the D call from TCRdb, TRBD1, cannot be confirmed without DNA. Germline lookup yields CDR1 SGHAT and CDR2 FQNNGV. The CDR3 spans 16 residues. The CDR3 region is CASSDSNRGDTGELFF.

This sequence joins TRBV27 and TRBJ1-2; as DNA is missing, the TRBD1 call by TCRdb cannot be tested. The CDR3 loop spans 14 amino acids. Germline V gives CDR1 MNHEY, CDR2 SMNVEV (reference sequence). CDR3 sequence reads: CASSLQGENYGYTF.

The V gene is TRBV27, the J gene TRBJ2-1. There are 14 residues in the CDR3. The germline V gene encodes CDR1 MNHEY and CDR2 SMNVEV (reference sequence). CDR3 residues: CASSFLHPVNEQFF.

V and J are TRBV5-1 and TRBJ2-2; as DNA is missing, the TRBD1 call by TCRdb cannot be tested. Germline V gene data show CDR1 as SGHRS and CDR2 as YFSETQ. This CDR3 contains 18 residues. The CDR3 region is CASSLNGVPQKNTGELFF.

The chain employs TRBV20-1 and TRBJ1-1; the D call from TCRdb, TRBD1, cannot be confirmed without DNA. Germline CDR1 and CDR2: DFQATT and SNEGSKA (reference sequence). The CDR3 consists of 18 residues. The CDR3: CSASPPGTASDMNTEAFF.

The rearrangement uses TRBV28 and TRBJ2-7; the TCRdb call, TRBD1, lacks DNA for checking. Germline CDR1 is MDHEN and CDR2 is SYDVKM. The CDR3 consists of 16 residues. CDR3 sequence reads: CASKFFRQGAADEQYF.

The genes are TRBV5-1 and TRBJ2-7. The CDR3 extends over 14 amino acids. The germline V gene has CDR1 SGHRS and CDR2 YFSETQ. The CDR3 is CASSLGRAKIEQYF.

The chain combines TRBV29-1 with TRBJ2-1; TCRdb picks TRBD2, but there is no DNA to check that call. The length of the CDR3 is 17 residues. CDR1 is SQVTM and CDR2 is ANQGSEA in the germline V gene. This CDR3 is CSVEGGDSGNNYNEQFF.